Each of the 13 T cell receptor beta chains below was sequenced from the same sample in a study of Graves' ophthalmopathy and Graves' hyperthyroidism. Investigators amplified TCR beta CDR3 regions from RNA transcripts. The library came from an HTBI-primed first-round RT-PCR and a second-round multiplex PCR. MiXCR, run by TCRdb on the multiplex PCR reads, gives a single entry per CDR3 protein. The sample lists about 500,000 distinct CDR3 sequences; around 15% were seen once. The specimen was blood. Source of these receptors: a woman younger than 45 with Graves' ophthalmopathy.

The chain links TRBV5-1 to TRBJ1-3, with D hard to call. The CDR3 is made up of 14 amino acids. The germline V gene encodes CDR1 SGHRS and CDR2 YFSETQ. The V end was cut by 0 bases, the J end by 8 bases, with 12 bases between. The CDR3 DNA reads TGCGCCAGCAGCTTGGGAGACTCGGTGGACACCATATATTTT. Translation: CASSLGDSVDTIYF. Using reference TRBV5-1 and TRBJ1-3 for the parts outside the CDR3, the full variable domain is KAGVTQTPRYLIKTRGQQVTLSCSPISGHRSVSWYQQTPGQGLQFLFEYFSETQRNKGNFPGRFSGRQFSNSRSEMNVSTLELGDSALYLCASSLGDSVDTIYFGEGSWLTVV.

In its sample, this clonotype was seen many times. The V call is TRBV7-8, the J call TRBJ2-4, with TRBD1 matching 10 bases. This CDR3 contains 16 residues. Germline CDR1 is SGHVS and CDR2 is FQNEAQ. With 5 bases clipped from V and 7 bases from J, the junction kept 11 bases outside the gene matches. In DNA form, the CDR3 reads TGTGCCAGCAGCCCACTTTGGACAGGGGGGGATAACATTCAGTACTTC. Amino acid sequence: CASSPLWTGGDNIQYF.

The sample holds a few counts of this clonotype. The chain recombines TRBV3-1 with TRBJ2-7, with 10 bases aligning to TRBD1. In germline, CDR1 is LGHDT, CDR2 YNNKEL (reference sequence). With 7 bases clipped from V and 2 bases from J, the junction kept 11 bases outside the gene matches. The CDR3 length is 16 residues. CDR3: CASKAPKGQGTYEQYF. The CDR3 nucleotides read TGTGCCAGCAAGGCCCCCAAGGGACAGGGGACCTACGAGCAGTACTTC.

This clonotype occurred a few times. CDR3 sequence reads: CASSFGGAADEQYF. The CDR3 region has the DNA TGCGCCAGCAGCTTCGGGGGGGCCGCCGACGAGCAGTACTTC. This chain connects TRBV5-1 to TRBJ2-7; 8 bases fit TRBD2. Trimming removed 2 bases from V and 5 bases from J; junction bases left unmatched: 6. The CDR3 length is 14 residues. Germline-derived CDR1 and CDR2 are SGHRS and YFSETQ.

This clonotype was detected many times. The chain couples TRBV12-5 to TRBJ2-2; D unresolved. CDR1 and CDR2 from the germline V gene are LGHNT and FRNRAP. The CDR3 sequence is 15 residues long. The V end was cut by 3 bases, the J end by 0 bases, with 8 bases between. The CDR3 DNA follows: TGTGCTAGTGGTTTTACACCGACGAACACCGGGGAGCTGTTTTTT. Translating it yields CASGFTPTNTGELFF.

In its sample, this clonotype was seen many times. The rearrangement links TRBV6-2 or TRBV6-3 to TRBJ1-5; D perhaps matches TRBD1 (5 bases). This CDR3 contains 12 residues. V was pared by 4 bases and J by 9 bases, with 10 bases between. Per the germline V gene, CDR1 is MNHEY and CDR2 is SVGEGT. CDR3 sequence: CASSSGARPQHF. Written as DNA, the CDR3 is TGTGCCAGCAGTTCCGGGGCCCGGCCCCAGCATTTT.

This clonotype was seen many times. V and J are TRBV28 and TRBJ1-6; 7 nucleotides match TRBD1. V shed 6 bases, J shed 7 bases, and the junction held 3 bases outside the gene matches. The CDR3 is made up of 13 amino acids. Germline values: CDR1 MDHEN, CDR2 SYDVKM. Here the CDR3 reads CASRGQINSPLHF. The CDR3 region has the DNA TGTGCCAGCAGGGGACAGATCAATTCACCCCTCCACTTT.

In its sample, this clonotype was seen a few times. V gene TRBV10-2 combines with J gene TRBJ2-1; weak D call: TRBD1 (5 bases). CDR3 size: 15 residues. Germline CDR1 reads WSHSY; CDR2 reads SAAADI. The V and J ends lost 3 bases and 3 bases respectively, with 12 bases between them. The CDR3 DNA is TGCGCCAGCAGTGACCGCGACAGAAACTACAATGAGCAGTTCTTC. Translating gives CASSDRDRNYNEQFF.

CDR3 loop: CAISEIFTGQLGNTIYF. The CDR3 DNA reads TGTGCCATCAGTGAGATATTCACGGGCCAGCTCGGAAACACCATATATTTT. The rearrangement uses TRBV10-3 and TRBJ1-3; D is unresolved. Germline V gene sequence: CDR1 ENHRY, CDR2 SYGVKD. Deletions cut 2 bases from V and 4 bases from J, with 18 bases between. The CDR3 loop spans 17 amino acids.

There are a few counts of this clonotype. V is TRBV27 and J is TRBJ2-2; the D call may be TRBD1 or TRBD2 (6 bases each). Germline V gives CDR1 MNHEY, CDR2 SMNVEV (reference sequence). V lost 6 bases to trimming and J lost 6 bases, with 14 bases between them. The CDR3 is made up of 14 amino acids. The CDR3 nucleotides are TGTGCCAGCAGATCGGGGGCGGTAGCCGGGGAGCTGTTTTTT. Protein sequence: CASRSGAVAGELFF.

This clonotype was seen ten or more times. The CDR3 DNA follows: TGCGCCAGCAGCTTGGTGGCCCCAGGGAACACTGAAGCTTTCTTT. It translates to CASSLVAPGNTEAFF. The genes are TRBV5-1 and TRBJ1-1; D is uncertain. The length of the CDR3 is 15 residues. The V gene's germline CDR1 is SGHRS and CDR2 YFSETQ. V lost 0 bases and J lost 1, with 10 bases in between.

This clonotype occurred many times. The CDR3 DNA is TGTGCCAGCGCTTTGGCAGGGAGGACCTACGAGCAGTACTTC. This sequence encodes CASALAGRTYEQYF. The chain links TRBV6-2 or TRBV6-3 to TRBJ2-7, with a weak D call TRBD2 (6 bases). The CDR3 has 14 amino acids. Between the trimmed V and J ends, which lost 8 bases and 2 bases, there was a span of 16 bases. The germline V gene has CDR1 MNHEY and CDR2 SVGEGT.

This clonotype was detected ten times or more. V gene TRBV28 combines with J gene TRBJ2-7; TRBD1 aligns across 9 bases. Germline V gene lookup returns CDR1 MDHEN and CDR2 SYDVKM. CDR3 length: 14 amino acids. V lost 6 bases to trimming and J lost 4 bases; unmatched junction nucleotides: 7. The CDR3 loop reads CASRPPGQGYEQYF. Here the CDR3 DNA reads TGTGCCAGCAGACCTCCCGGACAGGGGTACGAGCAGTACTTC.